The entry below describes one TCR beta chain. Its specific antigen is unknown. No quality values exist for individual bases; no much larger clone is one base distant. From a lookup of the germline V gene, CDR1 and CDR2 are SGHTA and FQGTGA. The V end loses 1 base and the J end loses 3 bases, and a stretch of 6 bases separates them. Measured from the cysteine to the phenylalanine, the CDR3 is 14 residues long. Of the read, only the CDR3 DNA is kept; its 42 bases are in frame from base 1. TCRbeta CDR3 regions were amplified from genomic DNA using the immunoSEQ Assay, a bias-controlled multiplex PCR. Regarding the original processing steps: Within the assay, amplification of reference gene primers was used to estimate how many nucleated cells each sample contained. Sequence reads were collapsed and filtered to measure the absolute abundance of every unique TCRbeta CDR3 rearrangement. For each sample, productive Simpson clonality was calculated by taking the square root of Simpson's diversity index across productive rearrangements. Here the immuneACCESS table is served through TCRdb, limited to in-frame sequences with V and J called. Missing clones are a known gap in these copies; in checked studies unresolved V genes cover under half, and the rest lacks a known reason. V and J calls plus clone size are reproduced from that table; the DNA served to infer D and trimming. The sample data list around 250,000 clones, and over 80% of these were observed just once. The ten largest clones add up to more than 1% of the sample.

The entry originates in a study of blood T cell repertoires in COVID-19 (dated by TCRdb to 2020 to 2022). Describing the broader study: Samples from collaborators originated in the United States, Italy and Spain and spanned both the acute and convalescent phases of COVID-19. The material from the prospective study consisted of cDNA or gDNA derived from T cells, B-cell-depleted T cells, or PBMCs. Subjects who had been exposed to COVID-19, were actively infected with it, or had recovered from it provided the deeply sampled blood TCRbeta repertoires that made up the dataset. The repertoires were released in a freely available public database meant as a resource for research on the immune response to SARS-CoV-2. Samples were obtained from the ongoing ImmuneRACE study (first 160 participants) and from 1,254 subjects provided by 6 global collaborators. A de-identified subject ID, COVID-19 status, age in years and sex were almost always included in the sample metadata. Where HLA class I and class II types were available, the types were taken from metadata supplied by the sample provider, not from assay-based typing. Study-wide conclusions, independent of this receptor: The quantity of clinical and demographic metadata differed by source and by participant and was supplied without curation.

Participants in the prospective study were aged about 18 to 95 years, lived in about two dozen United States geographic areas, and enrolled through a virtual design. In the prospective study, participants were assigned to cohorts based on the clinical history participants reported in a screening survey and a study questionnaire. Each participant in the prospective study had whole blood, serum and a nasopharyngeal or oropharyngeal swab collected by mobile phlebotomists. Over a roughly two-month period, participants in the prospective study had the option of providing additional blood draws and questionnaires. Blood samples from the prospective study were shipped frozen or at room temperature prior to DNA extraction.

The sequence derives from a human donor in a cohort exposed to, infected with or recovered from COVID-19 (not recorded which). The donor label of this sample is uncertain. Here the chain combines TRBV7-3 and TRBJ2-2; the D gene remains uncertain. Sequenced material: PBMCs or T cells enriched from blood (not recorded which). The DNA reads TGTGCCAGCAGCTTAAGCGCGGACACCGGGGAGCTGTTTTTT. This translates into CASSLSADTGELFF.